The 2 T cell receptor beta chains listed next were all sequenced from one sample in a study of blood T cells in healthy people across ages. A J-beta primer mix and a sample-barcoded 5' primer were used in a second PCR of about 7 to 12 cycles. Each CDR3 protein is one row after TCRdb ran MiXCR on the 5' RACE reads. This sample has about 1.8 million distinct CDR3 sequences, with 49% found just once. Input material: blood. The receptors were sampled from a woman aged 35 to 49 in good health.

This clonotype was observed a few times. As DNA, the CDR3 is TGCAGCGTTGAAGCTGGGGGGTGGTCCTCTAGCACAGATACGCAGTATTTT. Its translation is CSVEAGGWSSSTDTQYF. The chain joins TRBV29-1 to TRBJ2-3; D is possibly TRBD2 (6 bases). Between the trimmed V and J ends, which lost 1 base and 0 bases, there was a span of 17 bases. Germline V lookup: CDR1 SQVTM, CDR2 ANQGSEA. The CDR3 extends over 17 amino acids.

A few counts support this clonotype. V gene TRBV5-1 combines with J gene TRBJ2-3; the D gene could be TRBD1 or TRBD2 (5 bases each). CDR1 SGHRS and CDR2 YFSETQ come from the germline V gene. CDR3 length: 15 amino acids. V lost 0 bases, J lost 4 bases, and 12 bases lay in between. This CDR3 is CASSLAAGRADTQYF. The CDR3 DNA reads TGCGCCAGCAGCTTGGCGGCAGGGCGGGCAGATACGCAGTATTTT.